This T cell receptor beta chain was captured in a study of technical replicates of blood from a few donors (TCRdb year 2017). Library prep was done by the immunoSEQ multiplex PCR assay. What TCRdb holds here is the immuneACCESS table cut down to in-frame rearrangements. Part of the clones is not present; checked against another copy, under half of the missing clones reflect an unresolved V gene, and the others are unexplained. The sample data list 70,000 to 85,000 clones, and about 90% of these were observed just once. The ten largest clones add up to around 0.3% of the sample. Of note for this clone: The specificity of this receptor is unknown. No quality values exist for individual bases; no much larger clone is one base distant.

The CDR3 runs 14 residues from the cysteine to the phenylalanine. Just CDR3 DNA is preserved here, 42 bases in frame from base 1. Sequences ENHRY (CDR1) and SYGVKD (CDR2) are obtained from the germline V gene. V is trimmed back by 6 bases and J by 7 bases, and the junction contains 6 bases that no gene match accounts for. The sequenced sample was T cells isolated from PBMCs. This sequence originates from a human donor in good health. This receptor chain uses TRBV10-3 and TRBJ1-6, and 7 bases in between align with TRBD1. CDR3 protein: CAISPGTDNSPLHF. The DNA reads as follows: TGTGCCATCAGCCCCGGGACAGACAATTCACCCCTCCACTTT.